This TCR beta chain emerged from a study of T cell responses to AZD1222 COVID-19 vaccine. Deletions cut 3 bases from V and 1 base from J, with 20 bases between. Looked up from germline, CDR1 is SGHRS and CDR2 is YFSETQ. The CDR3 runs 18 residues. Points from the study as a whole: Spike-specific TCRs gained breadth and depth after people received two AZD1222 doses. The donor cohort was predominantly white British with a female majority, and clonal diversity may have been underestimated.

Comments on this clone: Its antigen is not identified.

Some clones are missing from TCRdb's copy, which holds only in-frame ones; the method was immunoSEQ multiplex PCR. The data hold more than 85,000 clones, with approximately 90% observed a single time. The sequence was collected from an adult who received the AZD1222 COVID-19 vaccine. The sample consisted of peripheral blood, taken 28 days after the second AZD1222 dose. The chain couples TRBV5-1 to TRBJ2-1, with D possibly matching TRBD1 (8 bases). CDR3 amino acids: CASSSGRGLAASYNEQFF. CDR3 nucleotides: TGCGCCAGCAGCTCCGGCAGGGGGCTAGCGGCTTCCTACAATGAGCAGTTCTTC.